This T cell receptor beta chain derives from a study of graft-versus-host responses after intestinal transplantation. Background on the study: Anti-thymocyte globulin served as induction for all recipients, who then took tacrolimus and steroids for approximately three years.

As regards this clone: The antigen is undetermined.

Trimming cost V 4 bases and J 2 bases; bases outside gene matches: 2. The CDR3 covers 14 residues. Germline V CDR1 and CDR2: MGHRA, YSYEKL. Sequenced by immunoSEQ multiplex PCR; TCRdb stores in-frame clones only, minus some. This table has approximately 97,000 clones, 85% to 95% appearing once. The sample here was unstimulated CD8+ T cells sorted from spleen or lymph node cells, taken before transplant. The rearrangement uses TRBV4-1 and TRBJ1-3; 7 nucleotides match TRBD1. The TCR comes from a human donor who was the organ donor for an intestinal transplant. The CDR3 protein is CASSPTGAGNTIYF. The CDR3 DNA reads as TGCGCCAGCAGCCCAACAGGGGCTGGAAACACCATATATTTT.